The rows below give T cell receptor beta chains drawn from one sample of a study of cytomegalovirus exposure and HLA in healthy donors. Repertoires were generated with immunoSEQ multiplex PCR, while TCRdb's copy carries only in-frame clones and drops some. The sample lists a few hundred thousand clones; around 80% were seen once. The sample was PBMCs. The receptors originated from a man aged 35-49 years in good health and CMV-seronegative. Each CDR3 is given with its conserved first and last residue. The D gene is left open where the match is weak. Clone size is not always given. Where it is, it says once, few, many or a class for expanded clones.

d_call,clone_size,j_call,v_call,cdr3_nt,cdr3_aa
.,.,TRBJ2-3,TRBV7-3,TGTGCCAGCAGCTCCATTTTAGCGGTAACTAGCACAGATACGCAGTATTTT,CASSSILAVTSTDTQYF
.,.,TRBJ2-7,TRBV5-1,TGCGCCAGCAGCTTGGAGGGGGTGTTGAGGTACGAGCAGTACTTC,CASSLEGVLRYEQYF
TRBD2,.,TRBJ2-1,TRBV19,TGTGCCAGTAGTCAAAGCGGGAGGGTGGACAATGAGCAGTTCTTC,CASSQSGRVDNEQFF
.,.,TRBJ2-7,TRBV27,TGTGCCAGCAGTTCACTCCTCCACTACGAGCAGTACTTC,CASSSLLHYEQYF
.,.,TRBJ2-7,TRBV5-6,TGTGCCAGCAGCTTGGCACCCTCCGGGGAGCAGTACTTC,CASSLAPSGEQYF
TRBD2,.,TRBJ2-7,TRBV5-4,TGTGCCAGCAGCGTCGGGGGGGGGACCCCCTACGAGCAGTACTTC,CASSVGGGTPYEQYF
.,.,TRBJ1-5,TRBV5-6,TGTGCCAGCAGTCCTTCAGCGGATAGCAATCAGCCCCAGCATTTT,CASSPSADSNQPQHF
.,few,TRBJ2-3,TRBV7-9,TGTGCCAGCAGCTTAAGCCTCACAGATACGCAGTATTTT,CASSLSLTDTQYF
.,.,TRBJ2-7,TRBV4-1,TGCGCCAGCAGCCAAGATCGGGGGGCAGCCTACGAGCAGTACTTC,CASSQDRGAAYEQYF
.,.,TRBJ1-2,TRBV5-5,TGTGCCAGCAGCTTGGACGGAACTATGAGCGGCTACACCTTC,CASSLDGTMSGYTF
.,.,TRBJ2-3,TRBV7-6,TGTGCCAGCAGCTTAGAATTGTTTGCAGGGACAGATACGCAGTATTTT,CASSLELFAGTDTQYF
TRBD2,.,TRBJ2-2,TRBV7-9,TGTGCCGGACTGGCGGGAGTCATCGGGGAGCTGTTTTTT,CAGLAGVIGELFF
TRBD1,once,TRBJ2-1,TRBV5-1,TGCGCCAGCAGCGGGACAGGGGGCCCCCTATTTGGCAATGAGCAGTTCTTC,CASSGTGGPLFGNEQFF
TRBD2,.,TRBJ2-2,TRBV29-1,TGCAGCGGGGGGCTAGCGGGAGTCGGGGAGCTGTTTTTT,CSGGLAGVGELFF
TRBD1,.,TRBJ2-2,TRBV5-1,TGCGCCAGCAACGAGCCGGGACAGAGTAACACCGGGGAGCTGTTTTTT,CASNEPGQSNTGELFF
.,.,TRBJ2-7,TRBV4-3,TGCGCCAGCAGCCAAGGGGCCGGAGGTTACGAGCAGTACTTC,CASSQGAGGYEQYF
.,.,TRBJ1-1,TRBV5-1,TGCGCCAGCAGCCCGGGGTTGAACACTGAAGCTTTCTTT,CASSPGLNTEAFF
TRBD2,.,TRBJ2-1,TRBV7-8,TGTGCCAGCAGCCGAGCGGGAGTCTCCTACAATGAGCAGTTCTTC,CASSRAGVSYNEQFF
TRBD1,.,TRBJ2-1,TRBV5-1,TGCGCCAGCAGCCTAACCGGGACAGGGGACTACAATGAGCAGTTCTTC,CASSLTGTGDYNEQFF
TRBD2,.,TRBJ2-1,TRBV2,TGTGCCAGCAGCACCGGGACTAGCGGAGGGCCCCGGCATGAGCAGTTCTTC,CASSTGTSGGPRHEQFF
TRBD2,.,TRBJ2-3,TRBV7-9,TGTGCCAGCAGCTTAAGCGGGACGGCCAAAAGCACAGATACGCAGTATTTT,CASSLSGTAKSTDTQYF
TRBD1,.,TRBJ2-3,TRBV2,TGTGCCAGCAGGAATCAGGGGGCAGAGGCAGATACGCAGTATTTT,CASRNQGAEADTQYF
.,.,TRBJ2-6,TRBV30,TGTGCCTGGAGTGTATTTACAGTGAACTCTGGGGCCAACGTCCTGACTTTC,CAWSVFTVNSGANVLTF
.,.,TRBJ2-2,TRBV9,TGTGCCAGCAGCCCCCGGAGGGGAACTCGAAACGGGGAGCTGTTTTTT,CASSPRRGTRNGELFF
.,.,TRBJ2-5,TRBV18,TGTGCCAGCTCACAGGACAGCCAAGAGACCCAGTACTTC,CASSQDSQETQYF
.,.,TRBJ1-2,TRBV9,TGTGCCAGCACCCCTAGCGGGGGGGCGGTTGGCTATGGCTACACCTTC,CASTPSGGAVGYGYTF
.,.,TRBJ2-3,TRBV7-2,TGTGCCAGCAGCCCAGATCCGGGGGGCCCAGATACGCAGTATTTT,CASSPDPGGPDTQYF